Described below is a single T cell receptor beta chain sequence and its context. This CDR3 spans 16 amino acids. The ends lost 5 bases at V and 3 bases at J; junction bases unmatched: 10. The germline gives CDR1 SGHTA, CDR2 FQGTGA. The sample originates from a study of blood T cell repertoires in COVID-19. Study at large: The United States, Italy and Spain supplied acute and convalescent COVID-19 samples. In each case, the material was cDNA or gDNA derived from T cells, B-cell-depleted T cells, or PBMCs.

This table comes from immunoSEQ multiplex PCR, and its TCRdb copy is limited to in-frame clones, with some not included. This sample has roughly 56,000 clones, with more than 85% found just once. Sequences were obtained from peripheral blood. The sequence was collected from a man aged 45 to 65 with active COVID-19. The rearrangement joins TRBV7-3 to TRBJ2-1; 7 nucleotides align to TRBD2. This chain's CDR3 is CASSPGVAGFYNEQFF. Written as DNA, the CDR3 is TGTGCCAGCAGCCCCGGTGTAGCGGGTTTCTACAATGAGCAGTTCTTC. Together with reference TRBV7-3 and TRBJ2-1, the CDR3 gives the full variable domain: GAGVSQTPSNKVTEKGKYVELRCDPISGHTALYWYRQSLGQGPEFLIYFQGTGAADDSGLPNDRFFAVRPEGSVSTLKIQRTERGDSAVYLCASSPGVAGFYNEQFFGPGTRLTVL.